This T cell receptor (beta chain) was captured in a study of vaccination effects on CD4 cells after COVID-19. Background on the study: Participants each got two BNT162b2 or mRNA-1273 vaccine doses.

About this clone: The antigen remains undetermined.

ViraFEST expansion of antigen-specific CD4+ T cells with viral peptide pools preceded sequencing. The culture ran for approximately 10 days before CD4+ T cells were isolated. This person caught SARS-CoV-2 sometime from March to December 2020, and PCR testing confirmed the infection. Days 3 and 7 were when half the medium was replaced with IL-2 medium. TCRdb keeps only in-frame clones here, not all; method: immunoSEQ multiplex PCR. The table has around 30,000 clones, 60% to 80% seen once. The trim removed 5 bases at V and 0 bases at J, leaving 5 bases unmatched. Germline V gene sequence: CDR1 SQVTM, CDR2 ANQGSEA. The CDR3 runs to 15 residues. Overall study results and limits: Infection- and vaccine-induced clones contracted markedly late after vaccination.

Sequencing was performed on CD4+ T cells from PBMCs cultured with HCoV-NL63 spike peptides, taken before COVID-19 vaccination. This TCR derives from a human donor who had a prior SARS-CoV-2 infection. The chain recombines TRBV29-1 with TRBJ2-1, with 9 bases lining up with TRBD2. The DNA of the CDR3 is TGCAGCGTTAAAAGCGGGAGGAGCTCCTACAATGAGCAGTTCTTC. Its translation: CSVKSGRSSYNEQFF.